This T cell receptor beta chain is drawn from a study of T cells after yellow fever vaccination. General study findings and limits: One caveat is that FACS-sorted repertoires could contain abundant clonotypes contaminating from the bulk population.

Germline CDR1 MNHEY, CDR2 SMNVEV (reference sequence). The CDR3 consists of 13 residues. The V gene lost 2 bases and the J gene lost 3 bases, with 8 bases spanning the gap. There are a few counts of this clonotype. Its antigen is unidentified. 5'RACE template switching produced TCR cDNA carrying a universal primer site and UMIs. TCRdb recomputed calls from the 5' RACE reads with MiXCR, one row per CDR3 protein. The sample consists of a few hundred thousand distinct CDR3 sequences, about a sixth of them appearing once. The origin of this receptor is a man aged 18 to 30 who received the YFV17D yellow fever vaccine. Sequenced here: PBMCs, sampled 4 to 6 days after the first yellow fever vaccination. This chain links TRBV27 with TRBJ2-7, with D uncertain. The CDR3 nucleotides are TGTGCCAGCAGTTTAAAGGGCTTCTACGAGCAGTACTTC. Amino acids: CASSLKGFYEQYF.